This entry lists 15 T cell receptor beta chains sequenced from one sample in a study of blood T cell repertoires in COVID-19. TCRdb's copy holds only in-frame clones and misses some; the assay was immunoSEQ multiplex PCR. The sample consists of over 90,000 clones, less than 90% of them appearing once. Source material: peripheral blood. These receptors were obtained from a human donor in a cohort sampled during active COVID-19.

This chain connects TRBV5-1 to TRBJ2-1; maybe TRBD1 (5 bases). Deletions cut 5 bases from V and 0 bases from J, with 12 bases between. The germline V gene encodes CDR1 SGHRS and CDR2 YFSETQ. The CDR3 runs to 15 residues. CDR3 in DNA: TGCGCCAGCAGGATCGGCGACAGCTCCTACAATGAGCAGTTCTTC. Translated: CASRIGDSSYNEQFF.

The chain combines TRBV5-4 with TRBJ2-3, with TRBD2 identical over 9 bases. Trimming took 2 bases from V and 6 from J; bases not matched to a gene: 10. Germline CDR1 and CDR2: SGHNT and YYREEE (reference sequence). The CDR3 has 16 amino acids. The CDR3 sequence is CASSFQSGLALDTQYF. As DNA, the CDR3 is TGTGCCAGCAGCTTCCAGTCGGGACTAGCTCTGGATACGCAGTATTTT.

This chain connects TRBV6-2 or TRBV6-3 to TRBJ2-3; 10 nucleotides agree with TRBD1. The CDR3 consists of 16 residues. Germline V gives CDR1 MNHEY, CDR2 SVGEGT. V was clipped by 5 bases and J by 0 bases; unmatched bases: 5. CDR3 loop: CASSRQGAQSTDTQYF. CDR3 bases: TGTGCCAGCAGTCGACAGGGGGCGCAGAGCACAGATACGCAGTATTTT.

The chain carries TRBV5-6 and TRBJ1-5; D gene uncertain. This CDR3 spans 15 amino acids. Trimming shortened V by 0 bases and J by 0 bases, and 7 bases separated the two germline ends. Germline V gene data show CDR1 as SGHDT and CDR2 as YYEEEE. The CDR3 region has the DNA TGTGCCAGCAGCTTGGGACATGATAGCAATCAGCCCCAGCATTTT. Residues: CASSLGHDSNQPQHF.

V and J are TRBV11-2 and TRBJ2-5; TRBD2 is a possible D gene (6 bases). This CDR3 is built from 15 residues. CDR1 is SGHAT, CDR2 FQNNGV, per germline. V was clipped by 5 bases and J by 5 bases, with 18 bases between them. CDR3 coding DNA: TGTGCCAGCAGCCCCTTGGGACTCCCGAAGGAGACCCAGTACTTC. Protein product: CASSPLGLPKETQYF.

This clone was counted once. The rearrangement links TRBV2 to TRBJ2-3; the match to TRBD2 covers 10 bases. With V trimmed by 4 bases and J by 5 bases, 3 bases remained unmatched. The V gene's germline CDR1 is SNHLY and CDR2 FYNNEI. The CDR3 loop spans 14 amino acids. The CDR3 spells CASSVVAGGDTQYF. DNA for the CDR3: TGTGCCAGCAGTGTGGTAGCGGGGGGAGATACGCAGTATTTT.

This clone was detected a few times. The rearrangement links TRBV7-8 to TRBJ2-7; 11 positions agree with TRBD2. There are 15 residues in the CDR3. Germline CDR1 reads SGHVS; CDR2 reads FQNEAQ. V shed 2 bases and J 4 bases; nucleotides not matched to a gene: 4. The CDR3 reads CASSLTSGGLYEQYF. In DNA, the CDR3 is TGTGCCAGCAGCTTAACTAGCGGGGGACTTTACGAGCAGTACTTC.

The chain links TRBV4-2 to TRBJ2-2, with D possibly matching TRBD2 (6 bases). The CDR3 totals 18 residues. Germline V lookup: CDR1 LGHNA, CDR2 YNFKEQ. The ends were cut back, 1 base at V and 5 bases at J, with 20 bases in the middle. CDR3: CASSQVALLDYRTGELFF. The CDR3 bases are TGTGCCAGCAGCCAAGTCGCCCTTCTGGACTACCGGACCGGGGAGCTGTTTTTT.

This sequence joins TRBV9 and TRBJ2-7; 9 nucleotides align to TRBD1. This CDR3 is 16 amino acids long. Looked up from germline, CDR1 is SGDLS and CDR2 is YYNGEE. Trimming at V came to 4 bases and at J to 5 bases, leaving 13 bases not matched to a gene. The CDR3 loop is CASSTSSGTGTNEQYF. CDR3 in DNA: TGTGCCAGCAGCACCTCGTCCGGGACAGGGACCAACGAGCAGTACTTC.

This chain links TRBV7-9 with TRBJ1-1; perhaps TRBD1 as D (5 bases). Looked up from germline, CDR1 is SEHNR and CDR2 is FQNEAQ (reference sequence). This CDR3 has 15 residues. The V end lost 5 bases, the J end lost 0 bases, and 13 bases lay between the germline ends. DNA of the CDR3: TGTGCCAGCAGCGAGAGACAGAATGTGAACACTGAAGCTTTCTTT. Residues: CASSERQNVNTEAFF.

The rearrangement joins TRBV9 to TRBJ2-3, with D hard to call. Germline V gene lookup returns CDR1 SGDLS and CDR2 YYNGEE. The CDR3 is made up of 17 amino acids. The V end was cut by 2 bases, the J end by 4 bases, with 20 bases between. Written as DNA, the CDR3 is TGTGCCAGCAGCGTCAGTAGTGGCAGGCCCTCCGCAGATACGCAGTATTTT. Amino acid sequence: CASSVSSGRPSADTQYF.

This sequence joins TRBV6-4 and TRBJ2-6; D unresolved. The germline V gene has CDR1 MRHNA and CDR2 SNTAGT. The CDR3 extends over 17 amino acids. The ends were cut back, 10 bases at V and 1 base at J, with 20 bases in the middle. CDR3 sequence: CATPLIRDCSGANVLTF. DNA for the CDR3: TGTGCCACCCCACTGATCAGAGACTGTTCTGGGGCCAACGTCCTGACTTTC.

CDR3 loop: CASSPGGFNSPLHF. CDR3 nucleotides: TGTGCCAGCAGCCCGGGAGGGTTTAATTCACCCCTCCACTTT. This chain uses TRBV9 with TRBJ1-6, with D unclear. The CDR3 contains 14 residues. Deletions cut 4 bases from V and 6 bases from J, with 11 bases between. Germline assignment: CDR1 SGDLS and CDR2 YYNGEE.

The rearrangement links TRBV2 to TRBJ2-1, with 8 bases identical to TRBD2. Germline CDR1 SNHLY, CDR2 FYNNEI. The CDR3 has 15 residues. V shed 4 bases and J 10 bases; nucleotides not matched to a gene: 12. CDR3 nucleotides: TGTGCCAGCAGTGTATTGGGGCACGCGGGGGGAGAGCAGTTCTTC. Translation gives CASSVLGHAGGEQFF.

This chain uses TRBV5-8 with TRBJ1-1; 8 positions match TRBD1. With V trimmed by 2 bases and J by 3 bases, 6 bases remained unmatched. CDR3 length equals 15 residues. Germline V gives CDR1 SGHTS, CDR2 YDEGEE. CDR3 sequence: CASSLGGQGYTEAFF. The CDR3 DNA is TGTGCCAGCAGCTTAGGCGGACAGGGTTACACTGAAGCTTTCTTT.